A single sample gave rise to the 17 T cell receptor beta chains below, sequenced in a study of blood T cells in healthy people across ages. For the second PCR, which ran for 7 to 11 cycles, a sample-barcoded 5' primer and a J-beta primer mix were used. TCRdb reanalysed the 5' RACE reads using MiXCR and keeps one entry per CDR3 protein. The repertoire holds 1.5 million to 1.9 million distinct CDR3 sequences, with 35% to 45% as singletons. The sequenced sample consisted of blood. Source of these receptors: a woman aged 18-35 years in good health.

This clonotype was picked up a small number of times. The chain joins TRBV25-1 to TRBJ1-6; D is unresolved. V lost 8 bases to trimming and J lost 8 bases, with 10 bases between them. Germline CDR1 is MGHDK and CDR2 is SYGVNS. This CDR3 is built from 12 residues. The CDR3 region has the DNA TGTGCCAGCGGCAGGAGTTATTCACCCCTCCACTTT. It specifies CASGRSYSPLHF.

DNA for the CDR3: TGTGCCAGCAGCCGCAGATACATGAACACTGAAGCTTTCTTT. Translation: CASSRRYMNTEAFF. The chain joins TRBV14 to TRBJ1-1; no definite D call. Per germline, CDR1 SGHDN and CDR2 FVKESK. There are 14 residues in the CDR3. The germline V and J ends were trimmed by 4 bases and 0 bases, with 9 bases remaining between them.

This clonotype was counted only a few times. The J gene is TRBJ1-1, the V gene TRBV20-1, with TRBD1 matching over 8 bases. In germline, CDR1 is DFQATT, CDR2 SNEGSKA (reference sequence). Unmatched junction bases numbered 8, after V lost 0 bases and J lost 5 bases. The CDR3 totals 15 residues. The CDR3 is CSARDGGRGRTEAFF. CDR3 DNA sequence: TGCAGTGCTAGAGATGGGGGCAGGGGGCGAACTGAAGCTTTCTTT.

With respect to this clonotype: A much larger clone lies a single base off, so this may be a read error. The chain recombines TRBV6-2 or TRBV6-3 with TRBJ2-3; 9 bases align to TRBD2. CDR1 is MNHEY and CDR2 is SVGEGT in the germline V gene. This CDR3 has 14 residues. DNA for the CDR3: TGTGCCAGCAGTGCCGGGACTAGCACAGATAGGCAGTATTTT. It encodes CASSAGTSTDRQYF.

This sequence joins TRBV21-1 and TRBJ2-7; the listed D gene, TRBD1, was not tested against the DNA. TRBV21-1 is described as a pseudogene. The CDR3 spans 14 residues. This CDR3 is CASSKRQRDDEQYF. CDR3 DNA sequence: TGTGCCAGCAGCAAAAGGCAAAGGGACGACGAGCAGTACTTC.

CDR3 DNA: TGTGCCAGCATGGGACAGGGTGCCCCTAACACTGAAGCTTTCTTT. Its protein product is CASMGQGAPNTEAFF. The rearrangement uses TRBV12-3 or TRBV12-4 and TRBJ1-1, with 9 bases aligning to TRBD1. Trimming took 7 bases from V and 2 from J; bases not matched to a gene: 8. The CDR3 runs 15 residues.

The rearrangement uses TRBV19 and TRBJ2-5, with D maybe TRBD2 (6 bases). The assigned J gene may be wrong: the sequence end matches TRBJ2-7 better. The germline V gene encodes CDR1 LNHDA and CDR2 SQIVND (reference sequence). The CDR3 is 13 amino acids. As DNA, the CDR3 is TGTGCCAGTAGCGGGGGAATGACCTACGAGCAGTACTTC. It translates to CASSGGMTYEQYF.

The chain couples TRBV4-3 to TRBJ2-4, with TRBD2 as a possible D gene (6 bases). TRBJ2-7 matches the DNA end more closely, so the J call is doubtful. The germline V gene has CDR1 LGHNA and CDR2 YSLEER. The CDR3 is 15 amino acids. The CDR3, as DNA: TGCGCCAGCAGCCAAGATGACGGGAGCACCTACGAGCAGTACTTC. It yields the protein CASSQDDGSTYEQYF.

This clonotype was found a few times. The chain uses TRBV4-1 and TRBJ2-7; 7 nucleotides align to TRBD1. Germline assignment: CDR1 MGHRA and CDR2 YSYEKL. This CDR3 comprises 14 residues. V lost 4 bases, J lost 3 bases, and 6 bases stayed unmatched. CDR3 amino acids: CASSPGTAHYEQYF. Written as DNA, the CDR3 is TGCGCCAGCAGCCCTGGGACAGCGCACTACGAGCAGTACTTC.

The J gene is TRBJ2-7, the V gene TRBV27, with 7 bases fitting TRBD1. Germline CDR1 is MNHEY and CDR2 is SMNVEV (reference sequence). V lost 6 bases to trimming and J lost 2 bases; unmatched junction nucleotides: 4. The CDR3 loop spans 13 amino acids. CDR3 sequence reads: CASRDRTTYEQYF. CDR3 nucleotides: TGTGCCAGCAGGGACAGGACCACCTACGAGCAGTACTTC.

J is TRBJ1-1 and V is TRBV29-1; D is unresolved. CDR1 SQVTM and CDR2 ANQGSEA come from the germline V gene. The CDR3 sequence is 14 residues long. V was shortened by 2 bases and J by 2 bases, with 12 bases between the two germline ends. CDR3 sequence reads: CSVEMVLGNTEAFF. CDR3 coding DNA: TGCAGCGTTGAAATGGTGTTAGGAAACACTGAAGCTTTCTTT.

About this clonotype itself: A much larger clone differs from this one at a single base, so this may be a read error. The V and J genes are TRBV7-7 and TRBJ2-1; a possible D gene is TRBD1 (6 bases). The CDR3 has 13 amino acids. CDR1 and CDR2 (germline): SSHAT, FNYEAQ (reference sequence). CDR3 sequence reads: CASSSLGAYEQFF. CDR3 DNA: TGTGCTAGCAGCTCCTTGGGGGCCTACGAGCAGTTCTTC. The whole variable domain, remainder taken from reference TRBV7-7 and TRBJ2-1, is GAGVSQSPRYKVTKRGQDVTLRCDPISSHATLYWYQQALGQGPEFLTYFNYEAQPDKSGLPSDRFSAERPEGSISTLTIQRTEQRDSAMYRCASSSLGAYEQFFGPGTRLTVL.

This clonotype was detected once. The junction departs from germline at one end; a sequencing error may be responsible. This chain uses TRBV6-1 with TRBJ1-1; D not certain. This CDR3 region has 13 residues. Germline V CDR1 and CDR2: MNHNS, SASEGT. CDR3 amino acids: CVSQADRSTEAFF. Here the CDR3 DNA reads TGTGTCAGCCAGGCTGACCGGAGCACTGAAGCTTTCTTT.

This sequence joins TRBV6-6 and TRBJ2-5; 10 bases fit TRBD1. Per the germline V gene, CDR1 is MNHNY and CDR2 is SVGAGI (reference sequence). V dropped 5 bases and J dropped 11; count of bases not matched to a gene: 14. The CDR3 has 15 residues. The CDR3 region has the DNA TGTGCCAGCAGTCACGGGACAGGGGCCTACAATGAGCAGTACTTC. Its protein product is CASSHGTGAYNEQYF.

The chain links TRBV20-1 to TRBJ2-3; tentative D call: TRBD2 (5 bases). The CDR3 contains 14 residues. V lost 3 bases to trimming and J lost 1 base, with 11 bases between them. Germline V CDR1 and CDR2: DFQATT, SNEGSKA (reference sequence). CDR3 protein: CSASGKGGTDTQYF. As DNA, the CDR3 is TGCAGTGCTAGCGGGAAGGGAGGCACAGATACGCAGTATTTT.

This clonotype was picked up a small number of times. This sequence joins TRBV6-5 and TRBJ2-5; the match to TRBD1 covers 7 bases. The CDR3 has 15 residues. The trim removed 4 bases at V and 5 bases at J, leaving 10 bases unmatched. Germline V gene data show CDR1 as MNHEY and CDR2 as SVGAGI. The CDR3 is CASSFDPGQWETQYF. In DNA form, the CDR3 reads TGTGCCAGCAGTTTCGACCCGGGACAGTGGGAGACCCAGTACTTC.

The V call is TRBV7-2, the J call TRBJ2-7, with D tentatively TRBD2 (6 bases). There are 14 residues in the CDR3. V lost 8 bases, J lost 7 bases, and 21 bases lay in between. The germline gives CDR1 SGHTA, CDR2 FQGNSA. The CDR3 sequence is CASAIFREHSEQYF. The CDR3 bases are TGTGCCAGCGCCATTTTCCGGGAGCATAGTGAGCAGTACTTC.